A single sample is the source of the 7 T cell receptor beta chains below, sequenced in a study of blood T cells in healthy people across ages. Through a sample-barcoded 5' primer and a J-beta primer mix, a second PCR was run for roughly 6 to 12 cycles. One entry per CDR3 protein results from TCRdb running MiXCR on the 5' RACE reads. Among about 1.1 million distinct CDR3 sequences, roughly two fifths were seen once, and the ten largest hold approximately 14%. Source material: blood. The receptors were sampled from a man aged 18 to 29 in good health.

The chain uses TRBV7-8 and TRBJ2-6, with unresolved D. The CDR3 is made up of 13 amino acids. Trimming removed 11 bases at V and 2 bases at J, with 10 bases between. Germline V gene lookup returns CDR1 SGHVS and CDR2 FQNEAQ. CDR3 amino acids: CAGTFTGANVLTF. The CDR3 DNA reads TGTGCCGGCACCTTCACTGGGGCCAACGTCCTGACTTTC.

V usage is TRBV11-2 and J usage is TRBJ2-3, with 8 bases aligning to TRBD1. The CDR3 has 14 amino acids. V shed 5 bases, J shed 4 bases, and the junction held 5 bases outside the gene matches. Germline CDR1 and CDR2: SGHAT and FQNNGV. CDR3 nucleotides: TGTGCCAGCAGCAACGGACAGGGCCCAGATACGCAGTATTTT. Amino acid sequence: CASSNGQGPDTQYF. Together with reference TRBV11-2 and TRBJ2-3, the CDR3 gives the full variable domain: EAGVAQSPRYKIIEKRQSVAFWCNPISGHATLYWYQQILGQGPKLLIQFQNNGVVDDSQLPKDRFSAERLKGVDSTLKIQPAKLEDSAVYLCASSNGQGPDTQYFGPGTRLTVL.

CDR3 loop: CASSLRSRGHEQYF. The CDR3 DNA is TGTGCCAGCAGTTTAAGGTCCAGAGGGCATGAGCAGTACTTC. This chain uses TRBV12-3 or TRBV12-4 with TRBJ2-5, with a possible D match to TRBD2 (5 bases). V was shortened by 2 bases and J by 11 bases, with 18 bases between the two germline ends. The CDR3 covers 14 residues.

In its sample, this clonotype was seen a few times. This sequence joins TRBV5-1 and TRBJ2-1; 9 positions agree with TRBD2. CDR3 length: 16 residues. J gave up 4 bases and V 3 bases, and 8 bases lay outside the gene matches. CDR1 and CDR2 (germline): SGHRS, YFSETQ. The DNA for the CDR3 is TGCGCCAGCAGCTCTGGAGCTAGCGGGGTTTACAATGAGCAGTTCTTC. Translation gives CASSSGASGVYNEQFF.

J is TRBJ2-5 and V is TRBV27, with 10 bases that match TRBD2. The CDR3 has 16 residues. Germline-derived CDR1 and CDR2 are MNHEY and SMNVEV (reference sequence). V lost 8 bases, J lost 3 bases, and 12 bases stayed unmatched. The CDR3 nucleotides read TGTGCCAGCTGCAAGCGGGGGGGCCGGTTTGAAGAGACCCAGTACTTC. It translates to CASCKRGGRFEETQYF.

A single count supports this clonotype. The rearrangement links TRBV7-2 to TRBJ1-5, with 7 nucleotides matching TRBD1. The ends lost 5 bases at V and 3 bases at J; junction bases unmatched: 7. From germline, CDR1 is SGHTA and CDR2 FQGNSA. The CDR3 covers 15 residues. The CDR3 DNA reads TGTGCCAGCAGCAACGGGACAGTTTACAATCAGCCCCAGCATTTT. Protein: CASSNGTVYNQPQHF. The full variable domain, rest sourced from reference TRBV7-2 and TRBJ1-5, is GAGVSQSPSNKVTEKGKDVELRCDPISGHTALYWYRQSLGQGLEFLIYFQGNSAPDKSGLPSDRFSAERTGGSVSTLTIQRTQQEDSAVYLCASSNGTVYNQPQHFGDGTRLSIL.

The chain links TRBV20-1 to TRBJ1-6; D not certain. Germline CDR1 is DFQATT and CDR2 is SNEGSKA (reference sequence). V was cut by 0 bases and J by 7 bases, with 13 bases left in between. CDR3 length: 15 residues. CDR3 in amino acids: CSARDGPSHNSPLHF. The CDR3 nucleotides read TGCAGTGCTAGAGATGGACCCAGTCACAATTCACCCCTCCACTTT.